Below are 21 T cell receptor beta chains sequenced from a single sample in a study of graft-versus-host responses after intestinal transplantation. These TCRs are of unknown antigen specificity. Method: immunoSEQ multiplex PCR; TCRdb's copy keeps in-frame clones and lacks some. The table records some 120,000 clones, more than 80% of them present only once. This specimen consisted of unstimulated CD4+ T cells sorted from spleen or lymph node cells, obtained before intestinal transplant. Every receptor here comes from a human donor who received an intestinal transplant.

The CDR3 is CASSGTGVLSYNSPLHF. Here the CDR3 DNA reads TGTGCCAGCAGCGGGACAGGCGTCCTCTCCTATAATTCACCCCTCCACTTT. The V call is TRBV9, the J call TRBJ1-6; TRBD1 matches 7 bases. The CDR3 sequence is 17 residues long. V shed 3 bases and J 0 bases; nucleotides not matched to a gene: 6. Germline CDR1 and CDR2: SGDLS and YYNGEE.

This chain's CDR3 is CASRGTGYSDTQYF. The CDR3, as DNA: TGTGCCAGCAGGGGGACCGGATATTCAGATACGCAGTATTTT. The chain joins TRBV9 to TRBJ2-3, with D perhaps given as TRBD1 or TRBD2 (5 bases each). CDR3 length: 14 residues. Germline V gene lookup returns CDR1 SGDLS and CDR2 YYNGEE. Trimming took off 5 bases at V and 4 bases at J, with 14 bases between the two ends.

This chain links TRBV11-2 with TRBJ2-5; TRBD2 is a possible D gene (5 bases). The CDR3 has 15 amino acids. Per the germline V gene, CDR1 is SGHAT and CDR2 is FQNNGV. V shed 5 bases and J shed 4 bases, with 17 bases lying between them. The CDR3 protein is CASSPTGSRGETQYF. The CDR3 nucleotides read TGTGCCAGCAGCCCCACGGGGAGTCGGGGAGAGACCCAGTACTTC.

The chain carries TRBV19 and TRBJ1-2, with no clear D. From germline, CDR1 is LNHDA and CDR2 SQIVND (reference sequence). CDR3 length equals 11 residues. The CDR3 spells CVTSILYGYTF. In DNA form, the CDR3 reads TGTGTCACCTCCATCCTCTATGGCTACACCTTC.

The V call is TRBV5-1, the J call TRBJ1-6; 12 bases fit TRBD1. Germline V lookup: CDR1 SGHRS, CDR2 YFSETQ. The trim removed 2 bases at V and 10 bases at J, leaving 1 base unmatched. CDR3 length equals 14 residues. CDR3 DNA: TGCGCCAGCAGCTTCGGGACAGGGGGCTCACCCCTCCACTTT. It translates to CASSFGTGGSPLHF.

The rearrangement uses TRBV19 and TRBJ2-6; 7 nucleotides agree with TRBD1. The germline CDR1 and CDR2 sequences are LNHDA and SQIVND (reference sequence). This CDR3 spans 18 amino acids. V trimming: 5 bases; J trimming: 2 bases; junction bases outside the gene matches: 12. The CDR3 here is CASSPQQGIRTGANVLTF. CDR3 coding DNA: TGTGCCAGTAGTCCACAACAGGGGATAAGAACTGGGGCCAACGTCCTGACTTTC. The complete variable domain, with remaining parts taken from reference TRBV19 and TRBJ2-6, reads DGGITQSPKYLFRKEGQNVTLSCEQNLNHDAMYWYRQDPGQGLRLIYYSQIVNDFQKGDIAEGYSVSREKKESFPLTVTSAQKNPTAFYLCASSPQQGIRTGANVLTFGAGSRLTVL.

The chain recombines TRBV19 with TRBJ2-3; TRBD1 is a possible D gene (5 bases). Trimming left V 9 bases short and J 0 bases short, with 13 bases between. The CDR3 is 14 amino acids. Germline V gene lookup returns CDR1 LNHDA and CDR2 SQIVND (reference sequence). Written as DNA, the CDR3 is TGTGCCAGCAAACAGGACCCGAGCACAGATACGCAGTATTTT. Its translation: CASKQDPSTDTQYF.

The chain is built from TRBV27 and TRBJ1-6; D unresolved. Germline V CDR1 and CDR2: MNHEY, SMNVEV (reference sequence). Trimming shortened V by 6 bases and J by 4 bases, and 10 bases separated the two germline ends. The CDR3 has 14 residues. CDR3 sequence reads: CASRTGAYNSPLHF. DNA for the CDR3: TGTGCCAGCAGGACGGGAGCTTATAATTCACCCCTCCACTTT.

This clone was observed a handful of times. The chain recombines TRBV19 with TRBJ1-6, with D perhaps matching TRBD1 (5 bases). Germline-derived CDR1 and CDR2 are LNHDA and SQIVND (reference sequence). V was shortened by 5 bases and J by 6 bases, with 14 bases between the two germline ends. The CDR3 runs 15 residues. CDR3 protein: CASSLRGQGNSPLHF. CDR3 coding DNA: TGTGCCAGTAGTTTGAGGGGCCAGGGTAATTCACCCCTCCACTTT.

This rearrangement joins TRBV9 to TRBJ2-3; TRBD2 matches 14 bases. With 0 bases clipped from V and 6 bases from J, the junction kept 3 bases outside the gene matches. This CDR3 is 16 amino acids long. CDR1 and CDR2 from the germline V gene are SGDLS and YYNGEE. For the CDR3, the DNA is TGTGCCAGCAGCGTAGGACTAGCGGGGGGGTCGGATACGCAGTATTTT. Its protein is CASSVGLAGGSDTQYF.

V gene TRBV5-1 combines with J gene TRBJ1-1, with a weak D call TRBD1 (5 bases). From germline, CDR1 is SGHRS and CDR2 YFSETQ. V was pared by 4 bases and J by 4 bases, with 17 bases between. The CDR3 contains 15 residues. The CDR3 loop reads CASSDRPGGSTEAFF. The CDR3 bases are TGCGCCAGCAGCGATCGACCTGGGGGGAGCACTGAAGCTTTCTTT.

The chain is built from TRBV10-1 and TRBJ2-2; D is unclear. The length of the CDR3 is 13 residues. CDR1 and CDR2 from the germline V gene are WNHNN and SYGVQD (reference sequence). V shed 6 bases and J shed 3 bases, with 8 bases lying between them. The CDR3 nucleotides read TGCGCCAGCAGCCCGTCATACACCGGGGAGCTGTTTTTT. Encoded protein: CASSPSYTGELFF.

The V call is TRBV5-1, the J call TRBJ2-5; D is ambiguous. Germline V lookup: CDR1 SGHRS, CDR2 YFSETQ. The CDR3 runs 15 residues. The V and J ends lost 4 bases and 0 bases respectively, with 13 bases between them. The CDR3 bases are TGCGCCAGCAGCCCAGCCCAGAATTACCAAGAGACCCAGTACTTC. Translation gives CASSPAQNYQETQYF.

The chain uses TRBV4-1 and TRBJ2-7; 7 bases agree with TRBD1. The V segment lost 1 base and the J segment 6 bases; nucleotides outside the gene matches: 9. The CDR3 has 15 amino acids. Germline V gene data show CDR1 as MGHRA and CDR2 as YSYEKL. CDR3 coding DNA: TGCGCCAGCAGCCAAGGAGCCCAGGGGGATCGCGAGCAGTACTTC. This sequence encodes CASSQGAQGDREQYF.

V is TRBV7-9 and J is TRBJ1-2; 7 nucleotides align to TRBD1. Germline lookup yields CDR1 SEHNR and CDR2 FQNEAQ (reference sequence). J gave up 7 bases and V 0 bases, and 8 bases lay outside the gene matches. The CDR3 spans 15 residues. The CDR3 sequence: CASSLAAGDSSGYTF. DNA of the CDR3: TGTGCCAGCAGCTTAGCCGCAGGGGACAGCTCTGGCTACACCTTC.

V is TRBV18 and J is TRBJ2-3, with TRBD2 matching over 8 bases. The CDR3 is made up of 17 amino acids. Germline V lookup: CDR1 KGHSH, CDR2 LQKENI. The trim removed 3 bases at V and 1 base at J, leaving 9 bases unmatched. The CDR3 DNA reads TGTGCCAGCTCACCTCTCTTTGAGACTAGCGGCACAGATACGCAGTATTTT. Its protein product is CASSPLFETSGTDTQYF.

The chain carries TRBV6-5 and TRBJ1-5, with TRBD1 identical over 8 bases. This CDR3 comprises 14 residues. The V gene end was trimmed by 5 bases and the J gene end by 7 bases; junction bases not matched to a gene: 7. CDR1 and CDR2 from the germline V gene are MNHEY and SVGAGI. DNA of the CDR3: TGTGCCAGCAGTAGTCAGGGGGCCCGGCAGCCCCAGCATTTT. It encodes CASSSQGARQPQHF.

The chain links TRBV11-2 to TRBJ2-1, with 9 bases aligning to TRBD2. This CDR3 spans 17 amino acids. Germline V gene lookup returns CDR1 SGHAT and CDR2 FQNNGV. V lost 5 bases to trimming and J lost 6 bases; unmatched junction nucleotides: 14. The CDR3 nucleotides read TGTGCCAGCAGCCCCCCGGGGGGGGGACTAGCCGTCAATGAGCAGTTCTTC. Translating gives CASSPPGGGLAVNEQFF.

V and J are TRBV6-1 and TRBJ1-2; perhaps TRBD1 as D (6 bases). Per the germline V gene, CDR1 is MNHNS and CDR2 is SASEGT. This CDR3 has 17 amino acids. Trimming took off 0 bases at V and 8 bases at J, with 22 bases between the two ends. The CDR3 nucleotides read TGTGCCAGCAGTGAAGCGCTTGGGGACATCAGGCGGCGAGGCTACACCTTC. It translates to CASSEALGDIRRRGYTF.

The chain carries TRBV9 and TRBJ1-3; D call uncertain. Per germline, CDR1 SGDLS and CDR2 YYNGEE. CDR3 length equals 15 residues. V lost 5 bases and J lost 4, with 16 bases in between. CDR3 nucleotides: TGTGCCAGCAGGAAGGGTATGGAATCCGGAAACACCATATATTTT. This gives the protein CASRKGMESGNTIYF.

The chain uses TRBV6-1 and TRBJ2-7; tentatively, D is TRBD2 (6 bases). Trimming removed 6 bases at V and 3 bases at J, with 15 bases between. CDR1 and CDR2 (germline): MNHNS, SASEGT. CDR3 size: 14 residues. Written as DNA, the CDR3 is TGTGCCAGCAGGCCCCGGGGGAGCCACTACGAGCAGTACTTC. This encodes CASRPRGSHYEQYF.